This T cell receptor beta chain was sequenced during a study of T cells in Graves' hyperthyroidism and ophthalmopathy. The investigators amplified TCR beta CDR3 regions from RNA transcripts. First-round RT-PCR with HTBI primers amplified the TCR CDR3 region. TCRdb passed the multiplex PCR reads through MiXCR, listing each CDR3 protein once. The sample lists 500,000 or so distinct CDR3 sequences; about 16% were seen once. Sequencing was done on a sample of blood. The TCR sequence derives from a woman younger than 45 with Graves' ophthalmopathy.

CDR3 coding DNA: TGTGCCAGCAGCCAAGAACCTAGCGGGAGGGCCAATAGGTTAGATACGCAGTATTTT. Amino acid sequence: CASSQEPSGRANRLDTQYF. The chain has TRBV7-2 and TRBJ2-3; the match to TRBD2 covers 12 bases. Trimming took 5 bases from V and 5 from J; bases not matched to a gene: 17. The germline V gene encodes CDR1 SGHTA and CDR2 FQGNSA. The CDR3 has 19 amino acids.